This TCR beta chain was identified in a study of cytomegalovirus exposure and HLA in healthy donors. Findings and limits, study-wide: A later look showed TCR association rates differing by HLA locus, highest for DRB1 and lowest for HLA-C.

Notes on this clone: Antigen unknown.

Primers included in the PCR were 60 Vbeta and 13 Jbeta primers. Sequencing was performed with immunoSEQ multiplex PCR; in TCRdb, only in-frame clones are kept and a portion is missing. Among 80,000 to 95,000 clones listed, 86% were seen once. Germline-derived CDR1 and CDR2 are LGHNA and YNFKEQ. The CDR3 runs to 17 residues. V shed 2 bases, J shed 1 base, and the junction held 6 bases outside the gene matches. This rearrangement joins TRBV4-2 to TRBJ2-5; TRBD2 matches at 11 bases. The receptor's source is a man under 40 in good health and CMV-seropositive. The specimen was PBMCs. The CDR3 DNA reads TGTGCCAGCAGCCAAACCGGGACTAGCGGACTCCAAGAGACCCAGTACTTC. Translation gives CASSQTGTSGLQETQYF.